Following are 31 T cell receptor beta chains from one sample sequenced in a study. TCRdb analysed the 5' RACE reads with MiXCR anew, one entry per CDR3 protein. In the table there are approximately 60,000 distinct CDR3 sequences, approximately 22% of which are singletons. Source material: memory CD4+ T cells sorted from a lymph node. Subset noted: memory CD4+ T cells, CD4+CD45RO+CD25-. These receptors were collected from a female donor with breast cancer.

This clonotype was seen only a few times. This chain connects TRBV7-6 to TRBJ2-5; unclear D gene. V dropped 5 bases and J dropped 5 bases, with 21 bases sitting between them. There are 16 residues in the CDR3. Per the germline V gene, CDR1 is SGHVS and CDR2 is FNYEAQ. The DNA of the CDR3 is TGTGCCAGCAGCCCGTCACCGAGAGTGAGCGCGGAGACCCAGTACTTC. Translation: CASSPSPRVSAETQYF. Together with reference TRBV7-6 and TRBJ2-5, the CDR3 gives the full variable domain: GAGVSQSPRYKVTKRGQDVALRCDPISGHVSLYWYRQALGQGPEFLTYFNYEAQQDKSGLPNDRFSAERPEGSISTLTIQRTEQRDSAMYRCASSPSPRVSAETQYFGPGTRLLVL.

This clonotype occurred a few times. The chain links TRBV19 to TRBJ1-5; TRBD1 aligns across 7 bases. This CDR3 contains 15 residues. Germline CDR1 LNHDA, CDR2 SQIVND (reference sequence). V lost 4 bases and J lost 3; bases outside the gene matches: 6. CDR3 DNA sequence: TGTGCCAGTAGTACCGGGACAGTATTCAATCAGCCCCAGCATTTT. Translating it yields CASSTGTVFNQPQHF.

Here the CDR3 DNA reads TGTGCCAGCTCGGGAGGAGGGATTCAAGAGACCCAGTACTTC. Translation: CASSGGGIQETQYF. The rearrangement uses TRBV7-2 and TRBJ2-5, with 7 bases lining up with TRBD2. V lost 8 bases and J lost 2; bases outside the gene matches: 8. This CDR3 has 14 residues. Germline CDR1 is SGHTA and CDR2 is FQGNSA.

This clonotype was counted a few times. The rearrangement joins TRBV7-2 to TRBJ1-5; D is possibly TRBD1 (6 bases). Trimming left V 3 bases short and J 12 bases short, with 9 bases between. This CDR3 contains 11 residues. Germline V gene sequence: CDR1 SGHTA, CDR2 FQGNSA. The CDR3 nucleotides read TGTGCCAGCAGCTTTGGAGGGGGCCAGCATTTT. It codes for CASSFGGGQHF.

The chain combines TRBV14 with TRBJ2-3, with unresolved D. V lost 2 bases and J lost 5, with 5 bases in between. The CDR3 has 12 residues. Germline V gives CDR1 SGHDN, CDR2 FVKESK. The CDR3 protein is CASSQLQDTQYF. The CDR3 region has the DNA TGTGCCAGCAGCCAATTACAAGATACGCAGTATTTT.

Of note for this clonotype: A read error may be the cause here, since a much bigger clone is one base away. The chain links TRBV5-1 to TRBJ2-5, with a possible D match to TRBD1 (6 bases). V was pared by 5 bases and J by 2 bases, with 13 bases between. CDR1 and CDR2 from the germline V gene are SGHRS and YFSETQ. The CDR3 totals 14 residues. This chain's CDR3 is CASRPGTTQETQYF. For the CDR3, the DNA is TGCGCCAGCAGGCCCGGGACAACACAAGAGACCCAGTACTTC.

On this clonotype: A much more abundant neighbour one base away suggests this may be a read error. The conserved phenylalanine or tryptophan normally closing the CDR3 is absent here, so this likely arose from a read error. This chain uses TRBV6-1 with TRBJ1-6, with 8 bases matching TRBD1. CDR1 is MNHNS, CDR2 SASEGT, per germline. Trimming cost V 6 bases and J 8 bases; bases outside gene matches: 3. The CDR3 runs to 13 residues. The CDR3 coding sequence is TGTGCCAGCAGGGGACAGGCGGATTCACCCCTCCACTTG. It encodes CASRGQADSPLHL.

V gene TRBV28 combines with J gene TRBJ1-2, with D tentatively TRBD1 (5 bases). V was shortened by 5 bases and J by 8 bases, with 18 bases between the two germline ends. The CDR3 length is 14 residues. Per the germline V gene, CDR1 is MDHEN and CDR2 is SYDVKM. Here the CDR3 reads CASSTSFEEGGYTF. The CDR3 bases are TGTGCCAGCAGTACCAGTTTTGAGGAGGGGGGCTACACCTTC.

J is TRBJ2-1 and V is TRBV5-6; the D is unclear. The V end lost 2 bases, the J end lost 8 bases, and 14 bases lay between the germline ends. The CDR3 totals 14 residues. From germline, CDR1 is SGHDT and CDR2 YYEEEE. CDR3 nucleotides: TGTGCCAGCAGCTTCCTTGCCACCCAGGATGAGCAGTTCTTC. Protein: CASSFLATQDEQFF.

This clonotype appeared a few times. The V call is TRBV20-1, the J call TRBJ2-3; no clear D. This CDR3 is 16 amino acids long. Germline V lookup: CDR1 DFQATT, CDR2 SNEGSKA (reference sequence). Trimming pared 0 bases from V and 2 bases from J, leaving 15 bases between. CDR3 amino acids: CSARDRLHLPTDTQYF. CDR3 sequence (DNA): TGCAGTGCTAGAGATCGGCTCCATCTTCCCACAGATACGCAGTATTTT.

This clonotype was seen ten or more times. The chain employs TRBV20-1 and TRBJ1-1; D gene unclear. The CDR3 length is 14 residues. Trimming took off 1 base at V and 11 bases at J, with 20 bases between the two ends. CDR1 is DFQATT, CDR2 SNEGSKA, per germline (reference sequence). The CDR3 reads CSARVTERKGWAFF. CDR3 DNA: TGCAGTGCTAGAGTTACGGAAAGAAAGGGTTGGGCTTTCTTT.

Note on this clonotype: One end of the junction varies from germline; a read error may be responsible. The chain joins TRBV19 to TRBJ1-5; a weak D match, TRBD1 (5 bases). The length of the CDR3 is 12 residues. CDR1 LNHDA and CDR2 SQIVND come from the germline V gene (reference sequence). DNA of the CDR3: TGCGCCAGTAGTATACAGCTCGGGGACCGGCATTTT. It yields the protein CASSIQLGDRHF.

In the case of this clonotype: The junction does not match germline at one end; this may be a read error. The CDR3 here is CASSPHGGWNTGELLF. CDR3 DNA: TGTGCCAGCAGCCCGCACGGCGGTTGGAACACCGGGGAGCTGCTTTTT. The rearrangement uses TRBV7-2 and TRBJ2-2, with a tentative D call TRBD2 (5 bases). CDR3 length equals 16 residues. Germline CDR1 is SGHTA and CDR2 is FQGNSA.

This clonotype was counted only a few times. This rearrangement joins TRBV6-5 to TRBJ1-2; 9 bases are a match to TRBD1. This CDR3 contains 15 residues. Per germline, CDR1 MNHEY and CDR2 SVGAGI. Trimming at V came to 5 bases and at J to 4 bases, leaving 8 bases not matched to a gene. In DNA form, the CDR3 reads TGTGCCAGCAGTCGATACGCACAGGGGGCCTATGGCTACACCTTC. Amino acid sequence: CASSRYAQGAYGYTF.

The V call is TRBV7-8, the J call TRBJ1-1; 8 bases map to TRBD1. With V trimmed by 2 bases and J by 5 bases, 10 bases remained unmatched. The CDR3 has 16 residues. Germline V lookup: CDR1 SGHVS, CDR2 FQNEAQ. Here the CDR3 reads CASSLQGQVRGTEAFF. Written as DNA, the CDR3 is TGTGCCAGCAGCTTACAGGGACAGGTGAGAGGAACTGAAGCTTTCTTT.

This clonotype was found once. A single base separates this from a much larger clone, so it may be a read error. This chain connects TRBV7-9 to TRBJ2-3; no firm D call. Deletions cut 5 bases from V and 1 base from J, with 4 bases between. CDR1 SEHNR and CDR2 FQNEAQ come from the germline V gene (reference sequence). This CDR3 has 12 residues. CDR3 DNA sequence: TGTGCCAGCAGCACCCGCACAGATACGCAGTATTTT. It encodes CASSTRTDTQYF.

This clonotype showed up just a few times. This chain connects TRBV4-2 to TRBJ2-7; 10 positions match TRBD1. The CDR3 covers 15 residues. Germline-derived CDR1 and CDR2 are LGHNA and YNFKEQ. V gave up 4 bases and J gave up 2 bases; unmatched junction bases: 5. CDR3 bases: TGTGCCAGCAGCCTTTCCGGGACAGGGGCCTACGAGCAGTACTTC. Translating gives CASSLSGTGAYEQYF.

The chain joins TRBV5-1 to TRBJ1-5, with TRBD1 as a possible D gene (6 bases). Trimming took 4 bases from V and 6 from J, leaving 17 bases between them. The CDR3 spans 15 residues. Looked up from germline, CDR1 is SGHRS and CDR2 is YFSETQ. CDR3 residues: CASSPLDSRSQPQHF. The CDR3 region has the DNA TGCGCCAGCAGCCCGCTGGACAGCCGGAGTCAGCCCCAGCATTTT.

This clonotype was seen a few times. The chain couples TRBV28 to TRBJ1-5; D unclear. CDR1 MDHEN and CDR2 SYDVKM come from the germline V gene. CDR3 length equals 13 residues. V lost 6 bases to trimming and J lost 0 bases, with 6 bases between them. The CDR3 nucleotides are TGTGCCAGCAGAGGACGTAGCAATCAGCCCCAGCATTTT. Encoded protein: CASRGRSNQPQHF.

To note about this clonotype: Just one base apart from a much larger clone, this may be a read error. This chain uses TRBV7-9 with TRBJ2-3, with a possible D match to TRBD2 (6 bases). The CDR3 is 17 residues long. The V and J ends lost 6 bases and 4 bases respectively, with 23 bases between them. Germline V lookup: CDR1 SEHNR, CDR2 FQNEAQ (reference sequence). The CDR3 is CASRPGMRRALSDTQYF. The CDR3 bases are TGTGCCAGCAGACCCGGTATGAGGAGGGCCCTTTCAGATACGCAGTATTTT.

By share, this clonotype ranks as medium-sized. This chain connects TRBV7-3 to TRBJ2-5; 7 bases map to TRBD1. CDR3 length: 16 residues. V lost 0 bases to trimming and J lost 4 bases; unmatched junction nucleotides: 8. CDR1 is SGHTA and CDR2 is FQGTGA in the germline V gene. CDR3 in amino acids: CASSLTGRQGRETQYF. The CDR3 nucleotides are TGTGCCAGCAGCTTAACAGGTCGACAGGGAAGAGAGACCCAGTACTTC.

This clonotype has just one count. One end of the junction varies from germline; a read error may be responsible. V and J are TRBV7-8 and TRBJ2-5, with D possibly TRBD2 on 6 matching bases. Germline-derived CDR1 and CDR2 are SGHVS and FQNEAQ. The CDR3 length is 16 residues. As DNA, the CDR3 is TGTGCCAGCAGGAGAGCGGGCGGAAGGCTAAGGGAGACCCAGTGCTTC. It specifies CASRRAGGRLRETQCF. The whole variable domain, filled in from reference TRBV7-8 and TRBJ2-5, reads GAGVSQSPRYKVAKRGQDVALRCDPISGHVSLFWYQQALGQGPEFLTYFQNEAQLDKSGLPSDRFFAERPEGSVSTLKIQRTQQEDSAVYLCASRRAGGRLRETQCFGPGTRLLVL.

The CDR3 loop reads CASTGDNIFLGNQPQHF. For the CDR3, the DNA is TGTGCCAGCACCGGGGATAACATCTTTTTAGGCAATCAGCCCCAGCATTTT. V gene TRBV28 combines with J gene TRBJ1-5, with no clear D. This CDR3 comprises 17 residues. Trimming left V 7 bases short and J 2 bases short, with 21 bases between. Looked up from germline, CDR1 is MDHEN and CDR2 is SYDVKM.

The rearrangement joins TRBV20-1 to TRBJ1-3; D perhaps matches TRBD1 (5 bases). Germline CDR1 DFQATT, CDR2 SNEGSKA (reference sequence). This CDR3 spans 17 amino acids. With 0 bases removed from V and 2 bases from J, the gap between germline ends came to 17 bases. The CDR3 reads CSARDSRGAHTGNTIYF. Written as DNA, the CDR3 is TGCAGTGCTAGAGATTCCCGGGGCGCCCACACTGGAAACACCATATATTTT.

This clonotype was counted a few times. This sequence joins TRBV6-1 and TRBJ2-1; D assignment may be TRBD1 or TRBD2 (6 bases each). From germline, CDR1 is MNHNS and CDR2 SASEGT. V dropped 7 bases and J dropped 4 bases, with 17 bases sitting between them. The CDR3 has 15 residues. The CDR3 protein is CASTGGSGAYNEQFF. The CDR3 DNA follows: TGTGCCAGCACTGGAGGGTCGGGGGCATACAATGAGCAGTTCTTC.

The chain is built from TRBV28 and TRBJ1-2, with 8 nucleotides matching TRBD1. CDR1 is MDHEN, CDR2 SYDVKM, per germline. V was pared by 2 bases and J by 6 bases, with 8 bases of the junction left unmatched. This CDR3 spans 15 amino acids. CDR3 sequence reads: CASSLRTGGQNGYTF. CDR3 DNA: TGTGCCAGCAGTTTACGAACAGGGGGGCAAAATGGCTACACCTTC.

This sequence joins TRBV7-8 and TRBJ1-1, with 7 nucleotides matching TRBD1. V lost 1 base to trimming and J lost 7 bases; unmatched junction nucleotides: 3. The CDR3 contains 13 residues. Germline values: CDR1 SGHVS, CDR2 FQNEAQ. The CDR3 protein is CASSLDRGLEAFF. In DNA, the CDR3 is TGTGCCAGCAGCTTAGACAGGGGACTTGAAGCTTTCTTT. Based on the CDR3 plus reference TRBV7-8 and TRBJ1-1, the full variable domain is GAGVSQSPRYKVAKRGQDVALRCDPISGHVSLFWYQQALGQGPEFLTYFQNEAQLDKSGLPSDRFFAERPEGSVSTLKIQRTQQEDSAVYLCASSLDRGLEAFFGQGTRLTVV.

The V call is TRBV7-3, the J call TRBJ2-2, with 9 nucleotides matching TRBD2. The CDR3 is 14 residues long. Germline CDR1 and CDR2: SGHTA and FQGTGA. The V and J ends lost 2 bases and 6 bases, in that order; junction bases with no gene match: 1. CDR3 protein: CASSLLAGPGELFF. Here the CDR3 DNA reads TGTGCCAGCAGCTTACTAGCGGGACCCGGGGAGCTGTTTTTT.

Details on this clonotype: This could be a read error, since a much larger clone is one nucleotide away. This CDR3 is missing its conserved last phenylalanine or tryptophan, likely due to a read error. The V call is TRBV5-1, the J call TRBJ2-2; D unresolved. Per germline, CDR1 SGHRS and CDR2 YFSETQ. The length of the CDR3 is 16 residues. Trimming cost V 4 bases and J 0 bases, with 13 bases left between them. The CDR3 loop reads CASSPQVPPNTGELFS. The CDR3 bases are TGCGCCAGCAGCCCTCAAGTACCGCCGAACACCGGGGAGCTGTTTTCT.

The chain joins TRBV7-2 to TRBJ2-4, with 11 nucleotides matching TRBD1. This CDR3 region has 15 residues. V lost 5 bases and J lost 5; bases outside the gene matches: 5. Germline V gene data show CDR1 as SGHTA and CDR2 as FQGNSA. The CDR3: CASSRWDRGENIQYF. The CDR3, as DNA: TGTGCCAGCAGCCGATGGGACAGGGGGGAAAACATTCAGTACTTC.

This clonotype was counted ten times or more. This chain joins TRBV7-2 and TRBJ1-5; no firm D call. Deletions cut 5 bases from V and 2 bases from J, with 13 bases between. CDR1 and CDR2 (germline): SGHTA, FQGNSA. The CDR3 consists of 15 residues. CDR3 in amino acids: CASSPGPWGNQPQHF. Here the CDR3 DNA reads TGTGCCAGCAGCCCCGGACCCTGGGGCAATCAGCCCCAGCATTTT.